These T cell receptor beta chains were read from a single sample in a study of vaccination effects on CD4 cells after COVID-19. Generated by immunoSEQ multiplex PCR, the TCRdb table keeps only in-frame clones and is missing some. The table records 75,000 or so clones, more than 60% of them present only once. Their specific antigens are unknown. The sequenced sample was CD4+ T cells from PBMCs cultured with HCoV-OC43 spike peptides, obtained after COVID-19 vaccination. The source is a human donor who received a COVID-19 vaccine. Both conserved end residues are part of each CDR3. D genes are given only for firm matches. Size is omitted from some rows. Given values are once, few, many or a class for expanded clones.

once,TRBJ2-2,TRBV4-1,TRBD1,TGCGCCAGCAATCGTCCGGGACAGGGGACCGGGGAGCTGTTTTTT,CASNRPGQGTGELFF
NA,TRBJ2-3,TRBV10-1,NA,TGCGCCAGCAGTGAGTCGTTGGTCGGGGGAGTCACAGATACGCAGTATTTT,CASSESLVGGVTDTQYF
NA,TRBJ1-4,TRBV9,NA,TGTGCCAGCAGCGTAGAGGGAGTGACTAATGAAAAACTGTTTTTT,CASSVEGVTNEKLFF
NA,TRBJ1-5,TRBV6-5,NA,TGTGCCAGCAACCAACAGCAGCCCCAGCATTTT,CASNQQQPQHF
NA,TRBJ1-5,TRBV30,NA,TGTGCCTGGAGTGAGGAGGGGAATCAGCCCCAGCATTTT,CAWSEEGNQPQHF
NA,TRBJ2-2,TRBV18,NA,TGTGCCAGCTCACCTAATGGTAACTCCGGTCGGGCCGGGGAGCTGTTTTTT,CASSPNGNSGRAGELFF
NA,TRBJ2-1,TRBV7-2,TRBD2,TGTGCCAGCAGCCTATCGGGGGGGACCTACAATGAGCAGTTCTTC,CASSLSGGTYNEQFF
NA,TRBJ2-2,TRBV4-1,TRBD1,TGCGCCAGCAGCCAGGGGGACAGGGGGCGAGGCACCGGGGAGCTGTTTTTT,CASSQGDRGRGTGELFF
NA,TRBJ1-5,TRBV5-1,NA,TGCGCCAGCAGCTTGTTTCCGGGGGCCAACCAGCCCCAGCATTTT,CASSLFPGANQPQHF
NA,TRBJ2-3,TRBV5-4,NA,TGTGCCAGCAGCTTGCAGGGGATCACAGATACGCAGTATTTT,CASSLQGITDTQYF
NA,TRBJ2-5,TRBV5-4,NA,TGTGCCAGCAGCTTGGGCCAGGTACAAGAGACCCAGTACTTC,CASSLGQVQETQYF
few,TRBJ1-4,TRBV19,TRBD1,TGTGCCAGTAGTCCTAGACAGGGGGCGGATGAAAAACTGTTTTTT,CASSPRQGADEKLFF
NA,TRBJ2-3,TRBV18,NA,TGTGCCAGCTCACCGTCTTCAGATACGCAGTATTTT,CASSPSSDTQYF
few,TRBJ1-3,TRBV3-1/TRBV3-2,NA,TGTGCCAGCAGACGTACAGGGTTTAGGAACACCATATATTTT,CASRRTGFRNTIYF
NA,TRBJ2-2,TRBV30,NA,TGTGCCTGGAACCAGGGGGGCACCGGGGAGCTGTTTTTT,CAWNQGGTGELFF
few,TRBJ1-1,TRBV3-1/TRBV3-2,TRBD1,TGTGCCAGCAGCCAAGAGACAGGGGCCTTGGAAGCTTTCTTT,CASSQETGALEAFF
NA,TRBJ2-1,TRBV20-1,NA,TGCAGTGCTAGTTTCAGGGAGCAGTTCTTC,CSASFREQFF
NA,TRBJ2-4,TRBV5-1,TRBD1,TGCGCCAGCAGCTTGGTCCGGGACAGGGGTTACATTCAGTACTTC,CASSLVRDRGYIQYF
NA,TRBJ2-5,TRBV4-3,TRBD2,TGCGCCAGCAGCCAAGAAGGACCGGGACTAGCGGGGGCGGGGGAGACCCAGTACTTC,CASSQEGPGLAGAGETQYF
NA,TRBJ2-1,TRBV15,TRBD2,TGTGCCACCAGCAGAGGTACTAGCGGGGGGACCGATGAGCAGTTCTTC,CATSRGTSGGTDEQFF
NA,TRBJ1-4,TRBV19,NA,TGTGCCAGTAGTATAAAAAACTACAGGGCTAGTAATGAAAAACTGTTTTTT,CASSIKNYRASNEKLFF
NA,TRBJ1-2,TRBV20-1,NA,TGCAGTGCTAGTGGGTCTTACAGTGGCTACACCTTC,CSASGSYSGYTF
few,TRBJ1-2,TRBV5-1,TRBD1,TGCGCCAGCAGCTTGGCCCAGGGGGTATATGGCTACACCTTC,CASSLAQGVYGYTF
NA,TRBJ1-5,TRBV18,NA,TGTGCCAGCTCTTTGCTGATGGATAACAGGGGCAATCAGCCCCAGCATTTT,CASSLLMDNRGNQPQHF
NA,TRBJ2-3,TRBV24-1,TRBD1,TGTGCCACCAGTGATGGCCCGACAAGACAGGGGTGGGGGAACACAGATACGCAGTATTTT,CATSDGPTRQGWGNTDTQYF
NA,TRBJ1-4,TRBV4-1,TRBD1,TGCGCCAGCAGCCGTCGGGACAGCACAACTAATGAAAAACTGTTTTTT,CASSRRDSTTNEKLFF
NA,TRBJ2-1,TRBV5-6,NA,TGTGCCAGCAGCTTGGTAGTCAGGCCCTACAATGAGCAGTTCTTC,CASSLVVRPYNEQFF
NA,TRBJ1-6,TRBV6-5,TRBD1,TGTGCCAGCAATCCGGACAGGACATTTTCACCCCTCCACTTT,CASNPDRTFSPLHF
NA,TRBJ2-1,TRBV24-1,NA,TGTGCCACCAGTGATTTGAAGGGGATCTACCAGTTCTTC,CATSDLKGIYQFF
NA,TRBJ1-1,TRBV3-1/TRBV3-2,TRBD1,TGTGCCAGCAGCCAAGAGTTTGGGGGACAGCAGCGAGAGACTGAAGCTTTCTTT,CASSQEFGGQQRETEAFF
once,TRBJ1-2,TRBV6-5,NA,TGTGCCGTTTCGCGGACAGTTCGGGGCTATGGCTACACCTTC,CAVSRTVRGYGYTF
NA,TRBJ1-2,TRBV9,TRBD1,TGTGCCAGCAGCGCTGGGGGGGACAGGGGAGCCGGCTACACCTTC,CASSAGGDRGAGYTF
NA,TRBJ2-5,TRBV3-1/TRBV3-2,TRBD1,TGTGCCAGCAGCCACCGGGACAGGGGTACTTCCCAAGAGACCCAGTACTTC,CASSHRDRGTSQETQYF
NA,TRBJ1-1,TRBV7-5,NA,TGTGCCAGAAGCGGACCACAGGGGGAGAACACTGAAGCTTTCTTT,CARSGPQGENTEAFF
NA,TRBJ1-1,TRBV10-3,NA,TGTGCCATCAGTGAGTCGGGCAGCATGAACACTGAAGCTTTCTTT,CAISESGSMNTEAFF